This T cell receptor (beta chain) was sequenced in a study of graft-versus-host responses after intestinal transplantation. Worth noting for this clone: Its specificity is not known.

Sequencing used immunoSEQ multiplex PCR; TCRdb keeps in-frame clones, though not all of them. The sample lists tens of thousands of clones; 90% to 95% were seen once. This specimen was unstimulated CD8+ T cells sorted from spleen or lymph node cells, taken before transplant. This receptor was identified in a human donor who was the organ donor for an intestinal transplant.

This chain's CDR3 is CASSVDTTNEKLFF. CDR3 sequence (DNA): TGTGCCAGCAGCGTAGACACAACTAATGAAAAACTGTTTTTT. The J gene is TRBJ1-4, the V gene TRBV9; D gene unclear. The CDR3 loop spans 14 amino acids. Trimming removed 0 bases at V and 0 bases at J, with 3 bases between. From germline, CDR1 is SGDLS and CDR2 YYNGEE. Combining the CDR3 with reference TRBV9 and TRBJ1-4 gives the whole variable domain DSGVTQTPKHLITATGQRVTLRCSPRSGDLSVYWYQQSLDQGLQFLIQYYNGEERAKGNILERFSAQQFPDLHSELNLSSLELGDSALYFCASSVDTTNEKLFFGSGTQLSVL.